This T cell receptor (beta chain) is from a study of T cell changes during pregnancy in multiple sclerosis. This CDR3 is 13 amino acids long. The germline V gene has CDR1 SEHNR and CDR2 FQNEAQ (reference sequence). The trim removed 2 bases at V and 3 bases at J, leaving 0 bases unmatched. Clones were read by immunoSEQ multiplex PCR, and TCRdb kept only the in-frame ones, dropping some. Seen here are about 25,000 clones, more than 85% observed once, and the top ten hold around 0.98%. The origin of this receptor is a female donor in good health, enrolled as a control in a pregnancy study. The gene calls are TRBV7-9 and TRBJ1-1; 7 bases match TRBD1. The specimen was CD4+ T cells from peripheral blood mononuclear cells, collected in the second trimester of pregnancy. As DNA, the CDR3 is TGTGCCAGCAGCTTAACAGGGGACACTGAAGCTTTCTTT. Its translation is CASSLTGDTEAFF. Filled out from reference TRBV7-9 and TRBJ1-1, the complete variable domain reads DTGVSQNPRHKITKRGQNVTFRCDPISEHNRLYWYRQTLGQGPEFLTYFQNEAQLEKSRLLSDRFSAERPKGSFSTLEIQRTEQGDSAMYLCASSLTGDTEAFFGQGTRLTVV.